This TCR beta chain was sequenced for a study of control samples from healthy donors and cancer patients. This CDR3 region has 17 residues. Generated by immunoSEQ multiplex PCR, the TCRdb table keeps only in-frame clones and is missing some. The data contain under 150,000 clones, around 92% of them singletons. The sequence derives from a man between 45 and 60 years old with head and neck cancer. V is TRBV12-2 and J is TRBJ2-7; whether TRBD1, the table's D call, matches the DNA was not checked. TRBV12-2 has pseudogene status. What was sequenced was PBMCs. CDR3 loop: CASRYDPRDSRTYEQYF. Here the CDR3 DNA reads TGTGCAAGTCGCTACGACCCCCGGGACAGCCGAACCTACGAGCAGTACTTC.